Presented here are 4 T cell receptor beta chains from one specimen sequenced in a study of T cell responses to AZD1222 COVID-19 vaccine. Sequencing used immunoSEQ multiplex PCR; TCRdb keeps in-frame clones, though not all of them. The sample lists 100,000 to 120,000 clones; less than 95% were seen once. This specimen consisted of peripheral blood, obtained on day 0 of AZD1222 vaccination. These receptor sequences come from an adult in good health.

J is TRBJ2-2 and V is TRBV15; 7 bases are shared with TRBD2. The germline V gene has CDR1 LNHNV and CDR2 YYDKDF (reference sequence). CDR3 length: 16 residues. The V gene end was trimmed by 4 bases and the J gene end by 1 base; junction bases not matched to a gene: 6. The CDR3 protein is CATSTSGALNTGELFF. CDR3 in DNA: TGTGCCACCAGCACAAGCGGGGCCCTGAACACCGGGGAGCTGTTTTTT.

The chain's CDR3 is CASSADRGRETQYF. In DNA, the CDR3 is TGTGCCAGCAGCGCGGACAGGGGGCGAGAGACCCAGTACTTC. The V and J genes are TRBV7-2 and TRBJ2-5, with 11 bases fitting TRBD1. CDR1 and CDR2 (germline): SGHTA, FQGNSA. The CDR3 is 14 residues long. Trimming removed 5 bases from V and 4 bases from J; junction bases left unmatched: 3.

CDR3 bases: TGTGCCAGTGAGGAAGACAGGGACGATGGCTACACCTTC. It codes for CASEEDRDDGYTF. The chain is built from TRBV2 and TRBJ1-2, with TRBD1 matching 7 bases. Germline CDR1 is SNHLY and CDR2 is FYNNEI. The V and J ends lost 9 bases and 6 bases, in that order; junction bases with no gene match: 10. This CDR3 is built from 13 residues.

This chain uses TRBV7-2 with TRBJ2-1, with TRBD2 identical over 16 bases. The trim removed 4 bases at V and 7 bases at J, leaving 7 bases unmatched. Germline-derived CDR1 and CDR2 are SGHTA and FQGNSA. The CDR3 runs 17 residues. CDR3 DNA sequence: TGTGCCAGCAGCTCGGGACTAGCGGGGGGGGCCGCGAATGAGCAGTTCTTC. It specifies CASSSGLAGGAANEQFF.